This is a list of T cell receptor beta chains from one sample in a study of T-cell reconstitution after alpha-beta-depleted transplantation in children. In TCRdb, the PCR reads were re-called with MiXCR into one record per CDR3 protein. The data show 600,000 to 800,000 distinct CDR3 sequences, with roughly 14% seen just once and 0.65% to 0.9% held by the top ten. The specimen comprised PBMCs, sampled before TCRalphabeta/CD19-depleted stem cell transplant. The receptors shown here come from a girl aged 2-15 years with congenital amegakaryocytic thrombocytopenia, due to receive a stem cell transplant. Both conserved end residues are part of each CDR3. D genes are given only for firm matches. Clone size appears in some rows only: once, few, many, or a class for an expanded clone.

D gene,J gene,clone size,V gene,CDR3 protein,CDR3 DNA
TRBD1,TRBJ2-4,many,TRBV29-1,CSVSQDRGTIQYF,TGCAGCGTTTCTCAGGACAGGGGCACCATTCAGTACTTC
NA,TRBJ2-5,NA,TRBV12-3/TRBV12-4,CASSPTGWGWRETQYF,TGTGCCAGCAGTCCCACTGGGTGGGGATGGAGAGAGACCCAGTACTTC
NA,TRBJ1-2,NA,TRBV20-1,CSAPLPYGYPF,TGCAGTGCCCCACTGCCCTATGGCTACCCCTTC
TRBD1,TRBJ2-5,once,TRBV10-3,CAVQGEKETQHF,TGTGCCGTACAGGGGGAGAAAGAGACCCAGCACTTC
TRBD1,TRBJ1-6,many,TRBV20-1,CSARDQQGALYTLHF,TGCAGTGCTAGAGATCAACAGGGGGCCCTTTACACCCTCCACTTT
NA,TRBJ2-6,many,TRBV4-1,CASSQSPGANVLTF,TGCGCCAGCAGCCAATCTCCAGGGGCCAACGTCCTGACTTTC
NA,TRBJ1-1,few,TRBV7-9,CASSLQQVFEAFF,TGTGCCAGCAGCTTGCAACAGGTCTTTGAAGCTTTCTTT
NA,TRBJ2-1,many,TRBV12-3/TRBV12-4,CASSFPTQGNEQFF,TGTGCCAGCAGTTTCCCCACCCAAGGCAATGAGCAGTTCTTC
TRBD2,TRBJ2-2,many,TRBV20-1,CSARGYWSGRSGTGELFF,TGCAGTGCTAGAGGTTACTGGAGCGGGAGGTCAGGCACCGGGGAGCTGTTTTTT
NA,TRBJ2-2,many,TRBV7-9,CASSGRTGELFF,TGTGCCAGCTCGGGGAGAACCGGGGAGCTGTTTTTT
NA,TRBJ2-5,many,TRBV5-1,CASSLVSGYQETQYF,TGCGCCAGCAGCTTGGTAAGCGGCTACCAAGAGACCCAGTACTTC
NA,TRBJ2-3,once,TRBV20-1,CSASGRGTSADTQYF,TGCAGTGCTAGCGGTCGGGGGACCTCTGCAGATACGCAGTATTTT
TRBD1,TRBJ2-5,few,TRBV7-2,CASSRDRGRRETQYF,TGTGCCAGCAGCCGGGACAGGGGGCGCCGGGAGACCCAGTACTTC
NA,TRBJ2-5,many,TRBV20-1,CSARTPRRDQETQYF,TGCAGTGCTAGAACCCCCCGCAGGGACCAAGAGACCCAGTACTTC
TRBD2,TRBJ2-3,many,TRBV9,CASSVVGTSGDTQYF,TGTGCCAGCAGCGTAGTAGGGACTAGCGGAGATACGCAGTATTTT
NA,TRBJ1-4,many,TRBV29-1,CSVEKDGLGEKLFF,TGCAGCGTCGAAAAGGACGGCTTGGGTGAAAAACTGTTTTTT
NA,TRBJ1-4,few,TRBV12-3/TRBV12-4,CASSPSRDREGRAGEKLFF,TGTGCCAGCAGTCCTAGCCGGGACCGTGAAGGTAGGGCTGGGGAAAAACTGTTTTTT
TRBD2,TRBJ2-5,few,TRBV5-1,CASSSAGGIRLNNAVRETQYF,TGCGCCAGCAGCTCAGCGGGAGGGATCCGTCTTAACAACGCGGTCCGAGAGACCCAGTACTTC
TRBD2,TRBJ2-5,NA,TRBV18,CASSPSIAGGQETQYF,TGTGCCAGCTCACCATCAATAGCGGGAGGACAAGAGACCCAGTACTTC
NA,TRBJ2-7,NA,TRBV6-1,CASRTVYEQYF,TGTGCCAGCAGGACAGTCTACGAGCAGTACTTC
TRBD2,TRBJ2-1,NA,TRBV2,CASSGASGNGNEQFF,TGTGCCAGCAGTGGCGCTAGCGGGAATGGTAATGAGCAGTTCTTC
TRBD1,TRBJ1-2,many,TRBV28,CASTLGPPGGANYGYTF,TGTGCCAGCACCCTAGGTCCCCCAGGGGGCGCGAACTATGGCTACACCTTC
TRBD2,TRBJ2-1,few,TRBV15,CATSRRLAGFNEQFF,TGTGCCACCAGCAGAAGACTAGCGGGCTTCAATGAGCAGTTCTTC
TRBD1,TRBJ1-1,many,TRBV5-1,CASSLGFRDRVWGTEAFF,TGCGCCAGCAGCTTGGGCTTCCGGGACAGGGTATGGGGCACTGAAGCTTTCTTT
NA,TRBJ2-1,few,TRBV12-3/TRBV12-4,CASTLVVSYNEQFF,TGTGCCAGCACCCTAGTAGTCTCCTACAATGAGCAGTTCTTC
TRBD1,TRBJ1-2,NA,TRBV7-9,CADRADYGYTF,TGTGCTGACAGGGCGGACTATGGCTACACCTTC
NA,TRBJ2-5,NA,TRBV20-1,CSAKPGFTETQYF,TGCAGTGCCAAACCGGGGTTTACGGAGACCCAGTACTTC
TRBD2,TRBJ2-3,NA,TRBV7-2,CASSPASGRYTDTQYF,TGTGCCAGCAGCCCCGCTAGCGGGAGGTACACAGATACGCAGTATTTT
NA,TRBJ2-2,many,TRBV12-3/TRBV12-4,CASSLSFGTNTGELFF,TGTGCCAGCAGTTTAAGTTTCGGGACGAACACCGGGGAGCTGTTTTTT
NA,TRBJ2-5,NA,TRBV5-5,CASSYRTAEETQYF,TGTGCCAGCAGCTACCGGACTGCCGAAGAGACCCAGTACTTC
TRBD1,TRBJ2-3,NA,TRBV29-1,CSVVGTGGPDTQYF,TGCAGCGTTGTTGGGACAGGGGGTCCAGATACGCAGTATTTT
TRBD2,TRBJ2-3,NA,TRBV18,CASSPTGTSDTDTQYF,TGTGCCAGCTCACCCACCGGGACTAGCGACACAGATACGCAGTATTTT
NA,TRBJ2-3,NA,TRBV20-1,CSAREQWDHSLDTQYF,TGCAGTGCTAGGGAGCAATGGGACCATAGCCTGGATACGCAGTATTTT
TRBD1,TRBJ2-1,NA,TRBV7-9,CASNPDRGDYNEQFF,TGTGCCAGCAACCCGGACAGGGGTGATTACAATGAGCAGTTCTTC
TRBD2,TRBJ2-1,many,TRBV12-3/TRBV12-4,CASRKSFGLAGDNEQFF,TGTGCCAGCAGGAAAAGTTTCGGACTAGCGGGGGACAATGAGCAGTTCTTC
NA,TRBJ2-7,many,TRBV20-1,CSVKLATVYEQYF,TGCAGTGTGAAACTAGCTACTGTCTACGAGCAGTACTTC
NA,TRBJ2-7,NA,TRBV3-1,CASSQLYSSYEQYF,TGTGCCAGCAGCCAACTTTACAGCTCCTACGAGCAGTACTTC
NA,TRBJ2-1,many,TRBV11-1,CASRDPGNNEQFF,TGTGCCAGCCGGGACCCCGGGAACAATGAGCAGTTCTTC
NA,TRBJ1-3,NA,TRBV6-1,CASREGGISGNTIYF,TGTGCCAGCAGGGAGGGGGGAATCTCTGGAAACACCATATATTTT
TRBD1,TRBJ2-3,many,TRBV29-1,CSVSSGQGPSTDTQYF,TGCAGCGTGTCAAGCGGACAGGGACCAAGCACAGATACGCAGTATTTT
TRBD1,TRBJ2-7,NA,TRBV6-6,CASRPGQPYEQYF,TGTGCCAGCAGGCCGGGACAGCCCTACGAGCAGTACTTC
NA,TRBJ2-1,many,TRBV28,CASSATSWRDNNEQFF,TGTGCCAGCAGTGCGACTAGTTGGCGGGACAACAATGAGCAGTTCTTC
NA,TRBJ2-1,many,TRBV20-1,CSARPGEEQFF,TGCAGTGCTAGACCCGGGGAGGAGCAGTTCTTC
NA,TRBJ2-6,NA,TRBV20-1,CSAAVSGANVLTF,TGCAGTGCTGCAGTCTCTGGGGCCAACGTCCTGACTTTC
TRBD2,TRBJ2-7,NA,TRBV5-1,CASSATPGLAPYEQYF,TGCGCCAGCAGCGCAACGCCGGGACTAGCGCCTTACGAGCAGTACTTC
TRBD2,TRBJ2-3,NA,TRBV12-3/TRBV12-4,CASSPDEWRGSDTQYF,TGTGCCAGCAGTCCTGACGAGTGGCGGGGGTCAGATACGCAGTATTTT